Following are 17 T cell receptor beta chains from one sample sequenced in a study of T cell changes during pregnancy in multiple sclerosis. Some clones are missing from TCRdb's copy, which holds only in-frame ones; the method was immunoSEQ multiplex PCR. The sample yields about 75,000 clones, about 89% seen once. The sequencing here drew on peripheral blood, taken in the first trimester of pregnancy. The receptors shown here come from a female donor in good health, enrolled as a control in a pregnancy study.

The chain links TRBV6-6 to TRBJ1-5, with a possible D match to TRBD1 (5 bases). The CDR3 has 14 residues. Germline V gene data show CDR1 as MNHNY and CDR2 as SVGAGI (reference sequence). The V and J ends lost 0 bases and 5 bases respectively, with 8 bases between them. The CDR3 loop reads CASSYSQGDQPQHF. The DNA of the CDR3 is TGTGCCAGCAGTTACTCCCAGGGTGATCAGCCCCAGCATTTT.

This rearrangement joins TRBV28 to TRBJ1-1; no clear D. CDR1 and CDR2 (germline): MDHEN, SYDVKM. V lost 5 bases and J 4 bases, leaving 17 bases between the germline ends. The CDR3 contains 15 residues. The CDR3 here is CASSPRGRGGTEAFF. CDR3 nucleotide sequence: TGTGCCAGCAGTCCCAGAGGGCGGGGAGGCACTGAAGCTTTCTTT.

The chain carries TRBV5-1 and TRBJ2-2; TRBD2 agrees at 9 bases. V dropped 3 bases and J dropped 7; count of bases not matched to a gene: 7. The CDR3 is 15 amino acids. The germline V gene encodes CDR1 SGHRS and CDR2 YFSETQ. CDR3 coding DNA: TGCGCCAGCAGCTCCCAGCGGGAGGAAGACGGGGAGCTGTTTTTT. Protein: CASSSQREEDGELFF.

As regards this clone: The same CDR3 also results from other DNA sequences found in this sample. V gene TRBV7-9 combines with J gene TRBJ2-7; 10 nucleotides align to TRBD2. The CDR3 totals 14 residues. Germline lookup yields CDR1 SEHNR and CDR2 FQNEAQ (reference sequence). V gave up 5 bases and J gave up 6 bases; unmatched junction bases: 7. The CDR3 sequence: CASSPSGSVPEQYF. DNA of the CDR3: TGTGCCAGCAGCCCTAGCGGGAGCGTTCCCGAGCAGTACTTC.

V is TRBV7-2 and J is TRBJ2-1; 13 bases are a match to TRBD2. The CDR3 is 14 residues long. Germline assignment: CDR1 SGHTA and CDR2 FQGNSA. The V segment lost 4 bases and the J segment 13 bases; nucleotides outside the gene matches: 7. The DNA for the CDR3 is TGTGCCAGCAGCTCCTACGGGACTAGCGGGGTCCAGTTCTTC. Its translation is CASSSYGTSGVQFF.

The V gene is TRBV18, the J gene TRBJ2-3; 10 bases map to TRBD2. Germline assignment: CDR1 KGHSH and CDR2 LQKENI. Trimming cost V 2 bases and J 5 bases; bases outside gene matches: 7. This CDR3 is 16 amino acids long. CDR3 sequence reads: CASSPREAGGLDTQYF. For the CDR3, the DNA is TGTGCCAGCTCACCAAGAGAAGCGGGAGGGTTAGATACGCAGTATTTT.

The J gene is TRBJ2-7, the V gene TRBV18; D is possibly TRBD2 (5 bases). V lost 3 bases and J lost 3, with 12 bases in between. Germline V gene lookup returns CDR1 KGHSH and CDR2 LQKENI. The CDR3 totals 14 residues. CDR3 in amino acids: CASSPLAQVYEQYF. In nucleotides, the CDR3 is TGTGCCAGCTCACCTTTAGCGCAGGTCTACGAGCAGTACTTC. The full variable domain, its missing parts supplied by reference TRBV18 and TRBJ2-7, is NAGVMQNPRHLVRRRGQEARLRCSPMKGHSHVYWYRQLPEEGLKFMVYLQKENIIDESGMPKERFSAEFPKEGPSILRIQQVVRGDSAAYFCASSPLAQVYEQYFGPGTRLTVT.

V is TRBV5-1 and J is TRBJ2-5, with a weak D call TRBD2 (6 bases). The CDR3 is made up of 12 amino acids. Germline values: CDR1 SGHRS, CDR2 YFSETQ. V shed 7 bases and J shed 7 bases, with 14 bases lying between them. CDR3 in DNA: TGCGCCAGCCTGGGCGGGGAAGGGACCCAGTACTTC. It encodes CASLGGEGTQYF.

The table lists this clone with a count of one. The chain recombines TRBV5-1 with TRBJ2-7; 10 bases agree with TRBD1. Germline lookup yields CDR1 SGHRS and CDR2 YFSETQ. V was pared by 4 bases and J by 3 bases, with 4 bases of the junction left unmatched. This CDR3 comprises 14 residues. CDR3 amino acids: CASSTTGGNYEQYF. CDR3 sequence (DNA): TGCGCCAGCAGCACGACAGGGGGCAACTACGAGCAGTACTTC.

The chain uses TRBV7-9 and TRBJ2-1; 10 nucleotides agree with TRBD2. The germline V gene has CDR1 SEHNR and CDR2 FQNEAQ (reference sequence). V was clipped by 3 bases and J by 8 bases; unmatched bases: 4. The CDR3 contains 14 residues. In DNA form, the CDR3 reads TGTGCCAGCAGCTTGAATAGCGGGGGGCATGAGCAGTTCTTC. Translated: CASSLNSGGHEQFF.

J is TRBJ2-5 and V is TRBV2, with 13 positions matching TRBD2. Germline trimming cut 4 bases from V and 1 base from J; bases unmatched to any gene: 6. This CDR3 comprises 17 residues. The germline V gene has CDR1 SNHLY and CDR2 FYNNEI. The DNA of the CDR3 is TGTGCCAGCAGTGCTGGGACTAGCGGGACCATCCAAGAGACCCAGTACTTC. This gives the protein CASSAGTSGTIQETQYF. The full variable domain, completed using reference TRBV2 and TRBJ2-5, is EPEVTQTPSHQVTQMGQEVILRCVPISNHLYFYWYRQILGQKVEFLVSFYNNEISEKSEIFDDQFSVERPDGSNFTLKIRSTKLEDSAMYFCASSAGTSGTIQETQYFGPGTRLLVL.

This chain uses TRBV28 with TRBJ1-2, with D possibly matching TRBD1 (6 bases). Trimming removed 1 base from V and 4 bases from J, with 16 bases in between. Per germline, CDR1 MDHEN and CDR2 SYDVKM. This CDR3 spans 16 amino acids. CDR3 sequence: CASSLSSGHYLYGYTF. For the CDR3, the DNA is TGTGCCAGCAGTTTATCCTCGGGACACTACCTCTATGGCTACACCTTC.

The chain couples TRBV19 to TRBJ1-4, with 10 bases matching TRBD1. The CDR3 runs to 14 residues. Germline CDR1 and CDR2: LNHDA and SQIVND (reference sequence). The V gene end was trimmed by 8 bases and the J gene end by 5 bases; junction bases not matched to a gene: 5. Here the CDR3 DNA reads TGTGCCAGTTCCGACAGGGGGCGGAATGAAAAACTGTTTTTT. This encodes CASSDRGRNEKLFF. Variable domain in full (rest from reference TRBV19 and TRBJ1-4): DGGITQSPKYLFRKEGQNVTLSCEQNLNHDAMYWYRQDPGQGLRLIYYSQIVNDFQKGDIAEGYSVSREKKESFPLTVTSAQKNPTAFYLCASSDRGRNEKLFFGSGTQLSVL.

This clone is a singleton in its sample. The V call is TRBV9, the J call TRBJ2-3; TRBD2 aligns across 8 bases. The CDR3 sequence is 17 residues long. Germline V lookup: CDR1 SGDLS, CDR2 YYNGEE. After removal of 4 bases from V and 2 bases from J, the junction contained 12 bases not matched to a gene. CDR3 in DNA: TGTGCCAGCAGCCCTAACCCACTAGCGGAGCTCACAGATACGCAGTATTTT. It encodes CASSPNPLAELTDTQYF.

This clone is a singleton in its sample. V is TRBV7-6 and J is TRBJ2-1; 9 positions match TRBD2. This CDR3 spans 17 amino acids. Germline trimming cut 4 bases from V and 0 bases from J; bases unmatched to any gene: 7. Per the germline V gene, CDR1 is SGHVS and CDR2 is FNYEAQ. The CDR3 sequence: CASSYQGTSSSYNEQFF. For the CDR3, the DNA is TGTGCCAGCAGCTACCAAGGGACTAGCAGCTCCTACAATGAGCAGTTCTTC.

The V and J genes are TRBV9 and TRBJ1-2, with D unresolved. The CDR3 consists of 14 residues. Deletions cut 6 bases from V and 4 bases from J, with 16 bases between. CDR1 and CDR2 from the germline V gene are SGDLS and YYNGEE. The CDR3 nucleotides read TGTGCCAGCAACGCAATGGGAGATTCCTATGGCTACACCTTC. Its translation: CASNAMGDSYGYTF.

This clone has a single count. This chain joins TRBV5-6 and TRBJ2-1, with D possibly being TRBD2 (5 bases). The CDR3 has 16 residues. Germline CDR1 and CDR2: SGHDT and YYEEEE. V shed 4 bases and J shed 0 bases, with 14 bases lying between them. CDR3 coding DNA: TGTGCCAGCAGCCGCAACGGACTTAGCTCCTACAATGAGCAGTTCTTC. As protein: CASSRNGLSSYNEQFF. Full variable domain (rest looked up from reference TRBV5-6 and TRBJ2-1): DAGVTQSPTHLIKTRGQQVTLRCSPKSGHDTVSWYQQALGQGPQFIFQYYEEEERQRGNFPDRFSGHQFPNYSSELNVNALLLGDSALYLCASSRNGLSSYNEQFFGPGTRLTVL.